This is a list of T cell receptor beta chains from one sample in a study of T cells expressing NK-cell markers. For each CDR3 protein, TCRdb gives one entry from its re-call of the 5' RACE reads, without DNA. The ten most abundant clones cover 37% of a sample with 150,000 to 170,000 distinct CDR3 sequences. Sequenced input: blood T cells: a sorted CD56 or NKG2C T cell subset, CD4+ or CD8+ T cells, or bulk PBMC T cells (not recorded which). The source of these receptors is a woman aged 50 to 60 in good health. Each CDR3 is given with its conserved first and last residue. The order of the fields is J gene, V gene, CDR3 protein.

TRBJ2-1 | TRBV7-3 | CASSFLDNEQFF
TRBJ2-7 | TRBV7-9 | CASSPQTSGRGEQYF
TRBJ2-7 | TRBV12-3/TRBV12-4 | CASSFGTSYEQYF
TRBJ1-6 | TRBV6-4 | CASSERGQGNSPLHF
TRBJ2-2 | TRBV27 | CASSQTSETNTGELFF
TRBJ2-5 | TRBV14 | CASSRGRSDQETQYF
TRBJ1-5 | TRBV11-2 | CASSQGRTVDQPQHF
TRBJ1-1 | TRBV4-1 | CASSLSPSLNTEAFF
TRBJ2-1 | TRBV6-4 | CASSRTSGSDEQFF
TRBJ2-1 | TRBV12-3/TRBV12-4 | CASSLTTSGGTGEQFF
TRBJ2-7 | TRBV7-9 | CASSPRLAAYEQYF
TRBJ2-1 | TRBV10-3 | CAISESGSGRISGNEQFF
TRBJ1-1 | TRBV27 | CASSLLPLGREAFF
TRBJ2-3 | TRBV20-1 | CSARGGQGADTQYF
TRBJ2-3 | TRBV4-1 | CASSQDRLADTQYF
TRBJ2-1 | TRBV24-1 | CATSDLRGPRFYEQFF
TRBJ2-3 | TRBV7-7 | CASSLSGEDTQYF
TRBJ2-2 | TRBV5-1 | CASSLYGSTGELFF